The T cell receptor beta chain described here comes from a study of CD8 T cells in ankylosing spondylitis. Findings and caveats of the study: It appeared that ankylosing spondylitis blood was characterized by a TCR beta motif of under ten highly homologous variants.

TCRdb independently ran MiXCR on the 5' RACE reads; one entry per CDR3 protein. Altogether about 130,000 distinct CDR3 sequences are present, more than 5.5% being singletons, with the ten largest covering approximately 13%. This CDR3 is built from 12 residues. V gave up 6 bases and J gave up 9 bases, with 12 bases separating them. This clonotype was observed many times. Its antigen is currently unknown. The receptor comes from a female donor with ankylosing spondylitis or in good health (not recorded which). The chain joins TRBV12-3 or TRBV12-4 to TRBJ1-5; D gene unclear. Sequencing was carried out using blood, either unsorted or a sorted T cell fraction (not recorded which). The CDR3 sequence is CASRGTGGPQHF. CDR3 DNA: TGTGCCAGCAGAGGTACGGGTGGGCCCCAGCATTTT.